The clone carrying this T cell receptor beta chain has a handful of counts. The antigen is undetermined. Trimming at V came to 6 bases and at J to 0 bases, leaving 11 bases not matched to a gene. Germline loops: CDR1 KGHSH, CDR2 LQKENI. The CDR3 contains 17 residues. This sample was included in a study of blood T cells in healthy people across ages. Study-level points and caveats: It was the long-lived donors that had more naive CD4+ cells and higher diversity than aged donors.

Each donor's blood draw was roughly 9.8 milliliters of peripheral blood. Alongside a J-beta primer mix, a sample-barcoded 5' primer served in a second PCR lasting about 7 to 12 cycles. Tagging of each cDNA molecule was performed by a template-switch adaptor with 12 random nucleotides. MiXCR, run by TCRdb on the 5' RACE reads, gives a single entry per CDR3 protein. The table includes 600,000 to 1,000,000 distinct CDR3 sequences, roughly 25% detected once. These data also formed part of another study, on T cells of mothers and their children. That publication notes: Related mother-child pairs showed slightly, non-significantly higher overlap than unrelated pairs.

The specimen sequenced was blood. V is TRBV18 and J is TRBJ2-1; 7 bases are shared with TRBD2. The TCR comes from a boy younger than 18 in good health. CDR3 sequence: CASSPSGGESSYNEQFF. DNA for the CDR3: TGTGCCAGCTCGCCTAGCGGTGGAGAGAGCTCCTACAATGAGCAGTTCTTC.